This T cell receptor (beta chain) was sequenced during a study of blood T cell repertoires in COVID-19. Study-level background: Whether acute or convalescent, the COVID-19 samples came from the United States, Italy and Spain. Sources were T cells, B-cell-depleted T cells, or PBMCs; the material itself was cDNA or gDNA.

CDR3 size: 15 residues. V lost 6 bases, J lost 0 bases, and 4 bases stayed unmatched. From germline, CDR1 is LGHNT and CDR2 FRNRAP. Authors' analysis steps: Reference gene primer amplification gave estimated nucleated cell counts. Some clones are missing from TCRdb's copy, which holds only in-frame ones; the method was immunoSEQ multiplex PCR. The DNA was the basis for D and trimming; V, J and clone size are from that table. The sample shows some 160,000 clones, around 82% of them seen only once. The chain combines TRBV12-5 with TRBJ2-3, with TRBD1 matching 9 bases. The sample comprised peripheral blood. The TCR sequence derives from a woman aged 70-85 years who had recovered from COVID-19. The CDR3 nucleotides are TGTGCTAGTGGCACCGGGACAGGGAGCACAGATACGCAGTATTTT. This encodes CASGTGTGSTDTQYF.